One and the same sample provided the 20 T cell receptor beta chains below, sequenced in a study of blood T cell repertoires in COVID-19. Some clones are missing from TCRdb's copy, which holds only in-frame ones; the method was immunoSEQ multiplex PCR. This sample has 290,000 or so clones; about nine tenths occur once, and the top ten carry approximately 2.1%. Sample: peripheral blood. The receptors here all came from a woman in her 30s with COVID-19, enrolled during active disease.

The chain is built from TRBV7-9 and TRBJ1-3; D is undetermined. The CDR3 spans 15 residues. Germline CDR1 is SEHNR and CDR2 is FQNEAQ (reference sequence). V shed 2 bases and J shed 3 bases, with 11 bases lying between them. CDR3: CASSLSAGNGNTIYF. CDR3 coding DNA: TGTGCCAGCAGCTTATCGGCAGGCAATGGAAACACCATATATTTT.

The chain couples TRBV7-9 to TRBJ1-2; 7 bases map to TRBD1. CDR3 length: 13 amino acids. The germline gives CDR1 SEHNR, CDR2 FQNEAQ (reference sequence). J gave up 6 bases and V 6 bases, and 7 bases lay outside the gene matches. The CDR3 region has the DNA TGTGCCAGCAGTCAGGGGGTGATGGATGGCTACACCTTC. It codes for CASSQGVMDGYTF.

This chain connects TRBV7-8 to TRBJ2-5, with D tentatively TRBD1 (6 bases). The CDR3 runs to 15 residues. The V gene's germline CDR1 is SGHVS and CDR2 FQNEAQ. The ends were cut back, 0 bases at V and 1 base at J, with 9 bases in the middle. In nucleotides, the CDR3 is TGTGCCAGCAGCTTAGCGGGACATCCCCAAGAGACCCAGTACTTC. Its translation is CASSLAGHPQETQYF.

The chain has TRBV5-4 and TRBJ2-3; TRBD2 matches at 14 bases. Germline CDR1 reads SGHNT; CDR2 reads YYREEE (reference sequence). This CDR3 is 17 amino acids long. Unmatched junction bases numbered 9, after V lost 4 bases and J lost 5 bases. The CDR3 nucleotides read TGTGCCAGCAGCAGCGGACTAGCGGGAGGAGTTATAGATACGCAGTATTTT. Translating gives CASSSGLAGGVIDTQYF.

This chain connects TRBV3-1 (or the pseudogene TRBV3-2) to TRBJ2-1; 13 bases map to TRBD2. V was clipped by 4 bases and J by 2 bases; unmatched bases: 8. The CDR3 consists of 18 residues. Germline lookup yields CDR1 LGHDT and CDR2 YNNKEL (reference sequence). CDR3 DNA: TGTGCCAGCAGCCGACAGACTAGCGGGAGGTACACCTACAATGAGCAGTTCTTC. Protein sequence: CASSRQTSGRYTYNEQFF.

The V and J genes are TRBV19 and TRBJ2-7, with TRBD2 identical over 14 bases. Trimming took 4 bases from V and 4 from J; bases not matched to a gene: 6. Germline V CDR1 and CDR2: LNHDA, SQIVND (reference sequence). The CDR3 is 16 residues long. In nucleotides, the CDR3 is TGTGCCAGTAGTACGGGACTAGCGGGAGTCGGGTACGAGCAGTACTTC. This encodes CASSTGLAGVGYEQYF.

CDR3 DNA sequence: TGTGCCAGCAGCCCCGGGACAGGGGGTTATGAAAAACTGTTTTTT. Translated, it gives CASSPGTGGYEKLFF. The chain links TRBV7-7 to TRBJ1-4; 11 nucleotides line up with TRBD1. This CDR3 has 15 amino acids. With 5 bases clipped from V and 6 bases from J, the junction kept 5 bases outside the gene matches. Germline CDR1 and CDR2: SSHAT and FNYEAQ (reference sequence). Full variable domain (rest looked up from reference TRBV7-7 and TRBJ1-4): GAGVSQSPRYKVTKRGQDVTLRCDPISSHATLYWYQQALGQGPEFLTYFNYEAQPDKSGLPSDRFSAERPEGSISTLTIQRTEQRDSAMYRCASSPGTGGYEKLFFGSGTQLSVL.

The chain combines TRBV12-3 or TRBV12-4 with TRBJ1-1; D is uncertain. The CDR3 is made up of 13 amino acids. The germline V and J ends were trimmed by 6 bases and 0 bases, with 8 bases remaining between them. CDR3 DNA sequence: TGTGCCAGCAGGGCAGACATGAACACTGAAGCTTTCTTT. Protein: CASRADMNTEAFF.

CDR3 amino acids: CASSVSQAPNEKLFF. The CDR3, as DNA: TGTGCCAGCAGCGTTTCTCAGGCCCCTAATGAAAAACTGTTTTTT. V gene TRBV9 combines with J gene TRBJ1-4; no clear D gene. Trimming pared 2 bases from V and 3 bases from J, leaving 11 bases between. Germline V gene lookup returns CDR1 SGDLS and CDR2 YYNGEE. This CDR3 is built from 15 residues. Full variable domain (outside the CDR3, taken from reference TRBV9 and TRBJ1-4): DSGVTQTPKHLITATGQRVTLRCSPRSGDLSVYWYQQSLDQGLQFLIQYYNGEERAKGNILERFSAQQFPDLHSELNLSSLELGDSALYFCASSVSQAPNEKLFFGSGTQLSVL.

The gene calls are TRBV30 and TRBJ1-1, with TRBD1 identical over 8 bases. CDR3 length equals 15 residues. Germline trimming cut 3 bases from V and 5 bases from J; bases unmatched to any gene: 11. Germline V gene lookup returns CDR1 GTSNPN and CDR2 SVGIG (reference sequence). CDR3 coding DNA: TGTGCCTGGAGCCGACAGGGGCCAGGGAGTACTGAAGCTTTCTTT. Its protein product is CAWSRQGPGSTEAFF.

The chain employs TRBV11-2 and TRBJ2-5; 8 nucleotides line up with TRBD2. The CDR3 loop spans 14 amino acids. Germline V gene lookup returns CDR1 SGHAT and CDR2 FQNNGV. The V and J ends lost 3 bases and 5 bases, in that order; junction bases with no gene match: 5. CDR3 bases: TGTGCCAGCAGCTTTATCGGGAGGGTGGAGACCCAGTACTTC. The encoded protein is CASSFIGRVETQYF.

This sequence joins TRBV7-9 and TRBJ1-2; TRBD1 matches 7 bases. Germline V lookup: CDR1 SEHNR, CDR2 FQNEAQ (reference sequence). The junction had 16 bases not matched to a gene; V was cut back by 5 bases and J by 4 bases. The CDR3 runs to 17 residues. The CDR3 region is CASSGTGVDRYGYGYTF. As DNA, the CDR3 is TGTGCCAGCAGCGGCACAGGGGTCGACCGATACGGCTATGGCTACACCTTC.

The rearrangement uses TRBV30 and TRBJ1-1; no clear D. CDR3 length: 12 amino acids. The V end was cut by 4 bases, the J end by 4 bases, with 10 bases between. Germline CDR1 reads GTSNPN; CDR2 reads SVGIG (reference sequence). The CDR3 spells CAWNDMTTEAFF. The CDR3 DNA follows: TGTGCCTGGAACGACATGACCACTGAAGCTTTCTTT.

This clone was recorded once. This rearrangement joins TRBV6-2 or TRBV6-3 to TRBJ2-1; 10 nucleotides line up with TRBD2. Germline lookup yields CDR1 MNHEY and CDR2 SVGEGT. The V gene end was trimmed by 0 bases and the J gene end by 6 bases; junction bases not matched to a gene: 5. CDR3 length: 16 amino acids. Here the CDR3 reads CASSYSKAGGSNEQFF. CDR3 coding DNA: TGTGCCAGCAGTTACTCTAAAGCGGGAGGGTCCAATGAGCAGTTCTTC.

This clone was detected once. The rearrangement links TRBV5-1 to TRBJ2-3, with D possibly TRBD2 on 6 matching bases. V dropped 2 bases and J dropped 5 bases, with 21 bases sitting between them. Germline V gene data show CDR1 as SGHRS and CDR2 as YFSETQ. This CDR3 comprises 17 residues. CDR3 in amino acids: CASSFSFGKGGRDTQYF. In DNA, the CDR3 is TGCGCCAGCAGCTTTTCTTTCGGGAAGGGAGGCCGAGATACGCAGTATTTT.

The chain recombines TRBV4-2 with TRBJ1-1, with D maybe TRBD1 (5 bases). CDR3 length: 15 residues. V dropped 3 bases and J dropped 5 bases, with 16 bases sitting between them. Germline CDR1 reads LGHNA; CDR2 reads YNFKEQ. The chain's CDR3 is CASSHHRDYGTEAFF. CDR3 DNA sequence: TGTGCCAGCAGCCATCACCGGGACTATGGGACTGAAGCTTTCTTT.

V is TRBV18 and J is TRBJ1-1; 7 bases align to TRBD1. J lost 3 bases, V lost 6 bases, and 10 bases had no gene match. Germline CDR1 and CDR2: KGHSH and LQKENI. The CDR3 totals 15 residues. In nucleotides, the CDR3 is TGTGCCAGCTCCGAGGGCAAGGGGGCGGACACTGAAGCTTTCTTT. Its translation: CASSEGKGADTEAFF.

This chain links TRBV18 with TRBJ2-3; maybe TRBD1 (6 bases). V lost 4 bases and J lost 0, with 20 bases in between. Germline values: CDR1 KGHSH, CDR2 LQKENI. This CDR3 comprises 18 residues. The CDR3 DNA is TGTGCCAGCTCACGAGGACAGCAACGCCCCGTTAGCACAGATACGCAGTATTTT. Protein sequence: CASSRGQQRPVSTDTQYF.

This clone has only one observation. The V and J genes are TRBV18 and TRBJ2-7; a possible D gene is TRBD1 (6 bases). This CDR3 is 15 amino acids long. V dropped 3 bases and J dropped 6 bases, with 18 bases sitting between them. Germline CDR1 reads KGHSH; CDR2 reads LQKENI. CDR3 in DNA: TGTGCCAGCTCACCCCGGGACACCAAAGACGGCGAGCAGTACTTC. This sequence encodes CASSPRDTKDGEQYF. Variable domain in full (rest from reference TRBV18 and TRBJ2-7): NAGVMQNPRHLVRRRGQEARLRCSPMKGHSHVYWYRQLPEEGLKFMVYLQKENIIDESGMPKERFSAEFPKEGPSILRIQQVVRGDSAAYFCASSPRDTKDGEQYFGPGTRLTVT.

This chain connects TRBV30 to TRBJ2-3; 9 bases fit TRBD1. This CDR3 has 16 residues. J was trimmed by 3 bases and V by 2 bases; bases with no gene match: 9. The germline V gene has CDR1 GTSNPN and CDR2 SVGIG (reference sequence). The CDR3 protein is CAWSIGTGTTTDTQYF. The CDR3, as DNA: TGTGCCTGGAGTATCGGGACAGGGACAACGACAGATACGCAGTATTTT.